The entry that follows covers one TCR beta chain sequence. The data belong to a study of shared clonotypes between healthy human individuals. Using immunoSEQ multiplex PCR, the repertoire was profiled, and TCRdb retains in-frame clones only, with some absent. This table has around 1.5 million clones, 95% to 99% appearing once. This CDR3 has 13 amino acids. Trimming removed 5 bases at V and 2 bases at J, with 10 bases between. Germline V gene lookup returns CDR1 WNHNN and CDR2 SYGVQD (reference sequence). The V and J genes are TRBV10-1 and TRBJ2-7; D gene uncertain. The sample consisted of naive CD4+ T cells sorted from blood. Subset in this sample: CD45RA+ positively selected. The sequence derives from a man aged 25 to 40 in good health. The CDR3 loop is CASSSTGTYEQYF. The DNA for the CDR3 is TGCGCCAGCAGTTCTACTGGAACCTACGAGCAGTACTTC.